The clone carrying this TCR beta chain was counted many times. Researchers classed hyperthyroidism as stable given no ophthalmopathy within 18 months of follow-up. This specimen comes from a study of Graves' ophthalmopathy and Graves' hyperthyroidism. This CDR3 comprises 14 residues. The trim removed 6 bases at V and 1 base at J, leaving 6 bases unmatched. Per germline, CDR1 MNHNS and CDR2 SASEGT. Amplified TCR beta CDR3 regions were obtained using RNA transcripts as template. The library came from an HTBI-primed first-round RT-PCR and a second-round multiplex PCR. TCRdb ran MiXCR on the multiplex PCR reads and lists one entry per CDR3 protein. The sample contains hundreds of thousands of distinct CDR3 sequences, approximately 22% of which appear only once.

The V call is TRBV6-1, the J call TRBJ2-7; 7 bases agree with TRBD1. The source is a woman in her late teens or twenties with stable Graves' hyperthyroidism. Some clones in this sample may be carry-over from other donors' samples. The specimen sequenced was peripheral blood. The CDR3 DNA reads as TGTGCCAGCAGGCCCCGGGGACAGTCCTACGAGCAGTACTTC. Translating gives CASRPRGQSYEQYF.